This T cell receptor beta chain was sequenced for a study of human T cells and chemical hapten exposure. Study-wide context: Patch tests of 0.01% DPC on the upper back were read at 6 days. Cases of alopecia areata, totalis or universalis occurred in a predominantly female patient group. General study points: Versus controls, significantly more large CDR3 similarity clusters arose from expanded TCRs. PT1 expanded TCR counts and patch test score correlated positively.

The CDR3 totals 13 residues. Germline CDR1 is KGHSH and CDR2 is LQKENI. Trimming took 3 bases from V and 9 from J, leaving 12 bases between them. Time point meaning: patch test 1, 2 weeks after DPC sensitization. Treatment: therapeutic diphenylcyclopropenone sensitization with weekly scalp DPC. TCRdb independently ran MiXCR on the RACE reads; one entry per CDR3 protein. The sample carries more than 65,000 distinct CDR3 sequences, around 10% recorded once. In regard to this clonotype: Its antigen is undetermined.

This receptor was taken from a woman aged 45-59 years with alopecia areata. Some clones in this sample may be carry-over from other donors' samples. This chain uses TRBV18 with TRBJ2-1; D may be TRBD1 (5 bases). The sequences come from whole blood, collected in connection with sensitization to the hapten diphenylcyclopropenone (DPC). CDR3 sequence: CASSPGHQGEQFF. Here the CDR3 DNA reads TGTGCCAGCTCACCGGGTCACCAGGGTGAGCAGTTCTTC.